This TCR beta chain was found in a study of shared clonotypes between healthy human individuals. Across the study: Per-donor plates numbered three CD4 naive, three CD4 memory, two CD8 naive and one CD8 memory.

Donors were healthy HIV-negative adults without recently reported acute infections or vaccinations. From CD4+ cells came CD45RA+ naive and CD45RA-negative memory subsets. CDR3 length: 15 amino acids. CDR1 and CDR2 (germline): MNHEY, SMNVEV (reference sequence). The V segment lost 4 bases and the J segment 11 bases; nucleotides outside the gene matches: 11. Clones were sequenced by immunoSEQ multiplex PCR, and TCRdb holds only the in-frame ones, with some missing. Of 2 million to 2.5 million clones listed, 85% to 95% are singletons. For this clone: Its specificity is not known.

Study conclusions and caveats: Genetic and exposure-history diversity was limited by the few donors.

The sequencing input was naive CD4+ T cells from PBMCs. The sample's subset: CD45RA+ positively selected. V is TRBV27 and J is TRBJ2-1; 10 nucleotides line up with TRBD2. The sequence derives from a man younger than 35 in good health. Some clones in this sample may be carry-over from other donors' samples. CDR3 sequence reads: CASSSSWASGSQQFF. CDR3 coding DNA: TGTGCCAGCAGTTCCTCTTGGGCTAGCGGGAGCCAGCAGTTCTTC.